The source of this T cell receptor beta chain is a study of lymphopenia after photon versus proton radiotherapy (dated by TCRdb to about 2019). Turning to the overall study: The study compared the immunological effects of photon versus proton radiation therapy in patients with gastrointestinal tumors who developed high-grade lymphopenia. The 20 or so patients in the cohort had gastrointestinal tumors, were treated with either photon or proton therapy, and subsequently developed lymphopenia. The goal of the study was to characterize the differences between the two radiation modalities in how they affect the immune system. Findings and caveats that apply to the study as a whole: After the lymphocyte count nadir, photon-treated repertoires showed oligoclonal expansion, especially of CD8+ Temra cells, which drove the drop in diversity. The survival association was examined only in patients who died, and the authors described better survival with proton therapy as a possibility, not as a demonstrated result. During treatment, patients who received photon therapy lost naive T cells and TCR diversity and gained effector/memory populations, whereas patients who received proton therapy remained relatively stable. Across the cohort, a larger post-nadir drop in TCR diversity was inversely correlated with overall survival time among patients who died.

V is trimmed back by 2 bases and J by 5 bases, and the junction contains 11 bases that no gene match accounts for. From the cysteine up to the phenylalanine, the CDR3 has a length of 17 residues. Only CDR3 DNA remains: 51 bases, in frame from the first base. For CDR1 and CDR2, the germline V gene (reference sequence) lists GTSNPN and SVGIG. Turning to this clone: Its specific antigen is unknown. No base quality values were provided; no much bigger clone lies one nucleotide off.

Library method: the immunoSEQ multiplex PCR assay. Alongside multiparametric flow cytometry, deep sequencing of rearranged TCR beta loci was used to profile the T cell repertoires. Entries here come from immuneACCESS through TCRdb and include only in-frame sequences with V and J called. Some clones fail to appear in such tables; in the studies checked, an unresolved V gene covers under half of the shortfall, and the cause of the remainder is unknown. For this sample there are around 20,000 clones; 85% appear just once. The ten largest clonotypes hold roughly a sixth of the sample. The TCR sequence derives from a man aged 55 to 69 with pancreatic cancer. The specimen was peripheral blood, collected from a patient treated with photon-based radiotherapy. The receptor chain draws on TRBV30 and TRBJ2-3; 12 bases in the middle match TRBD2. The CDR3 amino acid sequence is: CAWSRQASGGALDTQYF. The sequenced DNA: TGTGCCTGGAGTCGTCAGGCTAGCGGGGGGGCCTTAGATACGCAGTATTTT.